One and the same sample provided the 31 T cell receptor beta chains below, sequenced in a study of cytomegalovirus exposure and HLA in healthy donors. The repertoire was sequenced with immunoSEQ multiplex PCR; TCRdb's copy has only in-frame clones and lacks some. The data contain some 260,000 clones, about nine tenths of them singletons. Input material: PBMCs. These receptors were collected from a woman aged 25 to 39 in good health and CMV-seronegative.

CDR3 in amino acids: CASSLKQNYGYTF. The CDR3 DNA reads as TGTGCCAGCAGTTTGAAACAGAACTATGGCTACACCTTC. V is TRBV27 and J is TRBJ1-2; D not certain. The germline V gene has CDR1 MNHEY and CDR2 SMNVEV (reference sequence). The CDR3 spans 13 residues. V was pared by 3 bases and J by 2 bases, with 7 bases between.

The chain uses TRBV12-1 and TRBJ2-7; the listed D gene, TRBD2, was not tested against the DNA. TRBV12-1 is termed a pseudogene. The CDR3 length is 12 residues. The CDR3 region has the DNA TGTGCCAGCAGCTTTGCCCTCGGGGAGCAGTACTTC. Encoded protein: CASSFALGEQYF.

In this sample, this clone turned up a few times. Germline is not matched at one junction end, which may reflect a read error. The chain has TRBV4-1 and TRBJ2-7, with D maybe TRBD2 (6 bases). The V gene's germline CDR1 is MGHRA and CDR2 YSYEKL. The CDR3 has 14 residues. CDR3 coding DNA: TGCGCCAGCAGCCAAGACGATGGTACGGGACTGCAAGACTTC. Its translation: CASSQDDGTGLQDF.

The chain uses TRBV19 and TRBJ2-7; D remains unclear. Germline CDR1 LNHDA, CDR2 SQIVND (reference sequence). The CDR3 has 14 amino acids. Trimming took 3 bases from V and 0 from J, leaving 9 bases between them. Here the CDR3 DNA reads TGTGCCAGTAGTATTTCCCAGAACTCCTACGAGCAGTACTTC. Translating it yields CASSISQNSYEQYF.

A remark on this clone: The sample holds other DNA sequences that translate to the same CDR3. In DNA, the CDR3 is TGCGCCAGCAGCTTGACAGGGTTGGGTGAGACCCAGTACTTC. It encodes CASSLTGLGETQYF. V gene TRBV5-1 combines with J gene TRBJ2-5; D is perhaps TRBD1 (6 bases). CDR1 SGHRS and CDR2 YFSETQ come from the germline V gene. CDR3 length: 14 residues. Trimming removed 1 base from V and 5 bases from J, with 12 bases in between.

The chain has TRBV11-3 and TRBJ2-1, with no clear D. CDR1 is SGHNT and CDR2 is YENEEA in the germline V gene. This CDR3 comprises 11 residues. The germline V and J ends were trimmed by 5 bases and 9 bases, with 8 bases remaining between them. The CDR3 DNA is TGTGCCAGCAGCGCCGGTGGTGAGCAGTTCTTC. Its protein product is CASSAGGEQFF.

This clone was detected once. The CDR3 bases are TGTGCCAGCAGGGAGGACAGTCTCTATGGCTACACCTTC. This codes for CASREDSLYGYTF. The chain recombines TRBV2 with TRBJ1-2, with D perhaps matching TRBD1 (6 bases). V lost 6 bases, J lost 4 bases, and 12 bases lay in between. Per germline, CDR1 SNHLY and CDR2 FYNNEI. The length of the CDR3 is 13 residues. Looking up the rest from reference TRBV2 and TRBJ1-2 gives the full variable domain: EPEVTQTPSHQVTQMGQEVILRCVPISNHLYFYWYRQILGQKVEFLVSFYNNEISEKSEIFDDQFSVERPDGSNFTLKIRSTKLEDSAMYFCASREDSLYGYTFGSGTRLTVV.

This clone was counted only a few times. The chain links TRBV19 to TRBJ2-2, with D perhaps matching TRBD1 (6 bases). CDR1 LNHDA and CDR2 SQIVND come from the germline V gene (reference sequence). This CDR3 has 12 residues. Trimming left V 3 bases short and J 8 bases short, with 7 bases between. The CDR3 protein is CASSIGQGELFF. In DNA form, the CDR3 reads TGTGCCAGTAGTATTGGACAGGGGGAGCTGTTTTTT.

The chain couples TRBV7-2 to TRBJ2-7; D not certain. V lost 2 bases and J lost 6, with 11 bases in between. Germline V CDR1 and CDR2: SGHTA, FQGNSA. The CDR3 spans 13 residues. In DNA, the CDR3 is TGTGCCAGCAGCTTAACCCCAGCGAGCGAGCAGTACTTC. Protein: CASSLTPASEQYF.

The rearrangement links TRBV27 to TRBJ2-2, with 12 bases lining up with TRBD2. CDR1 is MNHEY and CDR2 is SMNVEV in the germline V gene (reference sequence). V lost 5 bases, J lost 4 bases, and 5 bases stayed unmatched. This CDR3 is built from 16 residues. CDR3 in DNA: TGTGCCAGCAGTCCGCTAGCGGGAGGGGGCACCGGGGAGCTGTTTTTT. Protein: CASSPLAGGGTGELFF.

The rearrangement uses TRBV15 and TRBJ2-3; TRBD1 or TRBD2 may be the D gene (5 bases each). Trimming took off 0 bases at V and 2 bases at J, with 18 bases between the two ends. The CDR3 runs 18 residues. Germline-derived CDR1 and CDR2 are LNHNV and YYDKDF (reference sequence). CDR3 sequence (DNA): TGTGCCACCAGCAGAGAGGCTCTTGGGGCGGGTTCCACAGATACGCAGTATTTT. Amino acid sequence: CATSREALGAGSTDTQYF.

This chain joins TRBV27 and TRBJ2-3, with 9 bases identical to TRBD1. From germline, CDR1 is MNHEY and CDR2 SMNVEV (reference sequence). The CDR3 is 16 amino acids. V dropped 3 bases and J dropped 6; count of bases not matched to a gene: 10. CDR3 residues: CASSFRTGALVDTQYF. The CDR3 nucleotides read TGTGCCAGCAGTTTCCGGACAGGGGCGTTGGTGGATACGCAGTATTTT.

This chain connects TRBV28 to TRBJ2-5; D remains ambiguous. V shed 3 bases and J shed 0 bases, with 5 bases lying between them. Germline V CDR1 and CDR2: MDHEN, SYDVKM. The CDR3 loop spans 13 amino acids. CDR3 in amino acids: CASSLRHQETQYF. CDR3 DNA: TGTGCCAGCAGTTTGAGGCACCAAGAGACCCAGTACTTC. The full variable domain, with the rest looked up from reference TRBV28 and TRBJ2-5, is DVKVTQSSRYLVKRTGEKVFLECVQDMDHENMFWYRQDPGLGLRLIYFSYDVKMKEKGDIPEGYSVSREKKERFSLILESASTNQTSMYLCASSLRHQETQYFGPGTRLLVL.

The chain is built from TRBV11-2 and TRBJ2-7, with D unresolved. The CDR3 loop spans 16 amino acids. The V gene lost 5 bases and the J gene lost 0 bases, with 17 bases spanning the gap. Germline values: CDR1 SGHAT, CDR2 FQNNGV. CDR3 protein: CASSPPVGRRSYEQYF. DNA of the CDR3: TGTGCCAGCAGCCCCCCGGTCGGCAGACGCTCCTACGAGCAGTACTTC.

CDR3 protein: CASSMRTGPYEQYF. Here the CDR3 DNA reads TGTGCCAGTAGTATGAGGACGGGACCCTACGAGCAGTACTTC. The chain uses TRBV19 and TRBJ2-7, with D perhaps TRBD1 or TRBD2 (5 bases each). Germline CDR1 and CDR2: LNHDA and SQIVND (reference sequence). Trimming stripped 3 bases from V and 2 bases from J, with 11 bases between. The CDR3 totals 14 residues.

The genes are TRBV25-1 and TRBJ2-1, with 12 nucleotides matching TRBD2. After removal of 0 bases from V and 7 bases from J, the junction contained 4 bases not matched to a gene. The CDR3 sequence is 16 residues long. Germline V gene lookup returns CDR1 MGHDK and CDR2 SYGVNS. The DNA of the CDR3 is TGTGCCAGCAGTGAATACGGCCTAGCGGGAGGGAATGAGCAGTTCTTC. It translates to CASSEYGLAGGNEQFF.

The V call is TRBV5-1, the J call TRBJ2-5; 9 bases align to TRBD2. Germline lookup yields CDR1 SGHRS and CDR2 YFSETQ. With 0 bases clipped from V and 4 bases from J, the junction kept 4 bases outside the gene matches. This CDR3 has 15 amino acids. The chain's CDR3 is CASSLAGGRGETQYF. CDR3 nucleotide sequence: TGCGCCAGCAGCTTGGCCGGCGGGAGGGGAGAGACCCAGTACTTC.

J is TRBJ2-2 and V is TRBV9; TRBD1 matches at 7 bases. CDR1 is SGDLS, CDR2 YYNGEE, per germline. The ends lost 4 bases at V and 6 bases at J; junction bases unmatched: 12. The CDR3 spans 16 residues. The CDR3 nucleotides are TGTGCCAGCAGCACACAGGGGTCTCGCATATCCGGGGAGCTGTTTTTT. Its translation: CASSTQGSRISGELFF.

The V call is TRBV10-3, the J call TRBJ1-5; 7 bases are shared with TRBD1. With V trimmed by 11 bases and J by 6 bases, 10 bases remained unmatched. This CDR3 has 13 amino acids. The germline V gene encodes CDR1 ENHRY and CDR2 SYGVKD. The CDR3 region has the DNA TGTGCCGCCCGGGACAGCTTACTTCAGCCCCAGCATTTT. It encodes CAARDSLLQPQHF.

The chain carries TRBV13 and TRBJ2-1; 9 bases map to TRBD2. Trimming took 5 bases from V and 13 from J; bases not matched to a gene: 6. Germline V gene data show CDR1 as PRHDT and CDR2 as FYEKMQ (reference sequence). The CDR3 is 12 residues long. The CDR3 sequence is CASSPRSGSQFF. CDR3 nucleotides: TGTGCCAGCAGCCCCCGTAGCGGGAGTCAGTTCTTC.

This chain joins TRBV6-1 and TRBJ2-2, with 7 bases lining up with TRBD1. The CDR3 has 14 residues. Trimming took 5 bases from V and 7 from J; bases not matched to a gene: 7. Per the germline V gene, CDR1 is MNHNS and CDR2 is SASEGT. CDR3 coding DNA: TGTGCCAGCAGTTCCACAGGGGACGGCGGGGAGCTGTTTTTT. This gives the protein CASSSTGDGGELFF.

As regards this clone: The same CDR3 is also encoded by other DNA sequences in this sample. V and J are TRBV29-1 and TRBJ2-2; D is uncertain. This CDR3 spans 12 amino acids. Germline CDR1 and CDR2: SQVTM and ANQGSEA. Trimming pared 5 bases from V and 2 bases from J, leaving 6 bases between. In DNA form, the CDR3 reads TGCAGCGTTCCCGGCAACACCGGGGAGCTGTTTTTT. This codes for CSVPGNTGELFF.

The chain recombines TRBV7-9 with TRBJ1-1; 7 nucleotides agree with TRBD1. The V gene end was trimmed by 0 bases and the J gene end by 4 bases; junction bases not matched to a gene: 2. The CDR3 length is 14 residues. The germline CDR1 and CDR2 sequences are SEHNR and FQNEAQ (reference sequence). The CDR3 here is CASSLAAGGTEAFF. CDR3 in DNA: TGTGCCAGCAGCTTAGCAGCAGGGGGCACTGAAGCTTTCTTT.

In its sample, this clone was seen once. The gene calls are TRBV19 and TRBJ2-1, with 10 bases identical to TRBD2. The CDR3 contains 15 residues. Germline V gene data show CDR1 as LNHDA and CDR2 as SQIVND (reference sequence). The J segment lost 6 bases and the V segment lost 6 bases, leaving 8 bases of the junction unmatched. CDR3 DNA sequence: TGTGCCAGTAGCCTATCGAGCGGGAGGGCCAATGAGCAGTTCTTC. This sequence encodes CASSLSSGRANEQFF.

The V and J genes are TRBV30 and TRBJ2-7; no clear D gene. Germline CDR1 is GTSNPN and CDR2 is SVGIG (reference sequence). The CDR3 sequence is 11 residues long. Trimming removed 1 base at V and 4 bases at J, with 5 bases between. DNA of the CDR3: TGTGCCTGGAGTGATACATACGAGCAGTACTTC. Translating it yields CAWSDTYEQYF.

This CDR3 is CASSLLAGGDEQYF. In nucleotides, the CDR3 is TGTGCCAGCAGTTTACTAGCGGGAGGCGACGAGCAGTACTTC. This sequence joins TRBV28 and TRBJ2-7; TRBD2 matches 11 bases. CDR1 MDHEN and CDR2 SYDVKM come from the germline V gene. This CDR3 contains 14 residues. With V trimmed by 2 bases and J by 5 bases, 2 bases remained unmatched.

This chain connects TRBV5-1 to TRBJ2-1; maybe TRBD1 (7 bases). Trimming cost V 0 bases and J 4 bases, with 11 bases left between them. Germline V gives CDR1 SGHRS, CDR2 YFSETQ. The CDR3 extends over 15 amino acids. The CDR3 region has the DNA TGCGCCAGCAGCTTGGCGGAGGGGGCGTACAATGAGCAGTTCTTC. It codes for CASSLAEGAYNEQFF.

The rearrangement links TRBV2 to TRBJ2-3; no reliable D call. The V gene's germline CDR1 is SNHLY and CDR2 FYNNEI. The V end was cut by 5 bases, the J end by 4 bases, with 19 bases between. The length of the CDR3 is 16 residues. In DNA, the CDR3 is TGTGCCAGCAGTTGGACGTCCCTTGCGGAGCCAGATACGCAGTATTTT. This codes for CASSWTSLAEPDTQYF.

The V gene is TRBV9, the J gene TRBJ2-5, with D perhaps matching TRBD1 or TRBD2 (5 bases each). This CDR3 is 18 amino acids long. The germline V and J ends were trimmed by 3 bases and 6 bases, with 27 bases remaining between them. Germline CDR1 is SGDLS and CDR2 is YYNGEE. DNA for the CDR3: TGTGCCAGCAGCGCCCCCGTGGGGTCAGGGAGTGATGCACAGACCCAGTACTTC. It codes for CASSAPVGSGSDAQTQYF.

This chain connects TRBV4-1 to TRBJ1-2; D gene unclear. Trimming took off 0 bases at V and 1 base at J, with 12 bases between the two ends. Germline V gene lookup returns CDR1 MGHRA and CDR2 YSYEKL. The CDR3 has 16 residues. CDR3 nucleotide sequence: TGCGCCAGCAGCCAAGATCCGGGCAGGATTAACTATGGCTACACCTTC. It is translated as CASSQDPGRINYGYTF.

CDR3 region: CASSPLVLAGAYEQYF. The CDR3 nucleotides read TGTGCCAGTAGTCCATTGGTACTAGCGGGAGCCTACGAGCAGTACTTC. The rearrangement uses TRBV19 and TRBJ2-7; 11 nucleotides line up with TRBD2. The germline V gene encodes CDR1 LNHDA and CDR2 SQIVND (reference sequence). V lost 5 bases and J lost 2; bases outside the gene matches: 8. This CDR3 contains 16 residues.